This T cell receptor beta chain was retrieved from a study of cytomegalovirus exposure and HLA in healthy donors. Study-wide results and limits: Among TCR sequences, most were rare, though some public TCRs appeared in many donors.

The method was immunoSEQ multiplex PCR; TCRdb's version includes in-frame clones alone and lacks a portion of them. Of approximately 280,000 clones in the sample, 88% were seen once. About this clone itself: What it recognizes is unknown.

Germline CDR1 and CDR2: LNHDA and SQIVND (reference sequence). V shed 5 bases and J 0 bases; nucleotides not matched to a gene: 12. The CDR3 sequence is 18 residues long. The donors belonged to the approximately 120-subject validation cohort, separate from the approximately 700-subject first cohort. The clonotype comes from a woman between 18 and 29 years old in good health and CMV-seronegative. The chain combines TRBV19 with TRBJ1-2; 10 bases fit TRBD1. The sequenced sample consisted of PBMCs. The CDR3 protein is CASSFPTGGGSANYGYTF. As DNA, the CDR3 is TGTGCCAGTAGTTTCCCGACAGGGGGCGGATCCGCTAACTATGGCTACACCTTC.